A selection of T cell receptor beta chains follows, all from one sample in a study of early T cells in non-severe SARS-CoV-2 infection. TCRdb redid the calling of the 5' RACE reads with MiXCR, one entry per CDR3 protein. The sample lists under 85,000 distinct CDR3 sequences, about 12% occurring once. Sequencing was performed on whole blood. The receptors stem from an adult who was a healthcare worker with PCR-confirmed SARS-CoV-2 infection or an uninfected control (not recorded which). The CDR3 runs from the conserved cysteine through the conserved F or W. D genes are given only for firm matches. Size tells how often a clone was seen (once, few, many) or the class of an expanded clone, and some rows leave it out.

D gene,V gene,J gene,clone size,CDR3 DNA,CDR3 protein
.,TRBV11-3,TRBJ2-4,many,TGTGCCAGCAGCTCTACAGGGTGGGGCCTGTACTTC,CASSSTGWGLYF
TRBD1,TRBV19,TRBJ2-7,few,TGTGCCAGTAGTAAGGGACAGATGAACTACGAGCAGTACTTC,CASSKGQMNYEQYF
.,TRBV5-1,TRBJ2-7,few,TGCGCCAGCAGCTTGGAGGGAGCCTCCTACGAGCAGTACTTC,CASSLEGASYEQYF
.,TRBV3-1,TRBJ2-2,few,TGTGCCAGCAGCCAACTTAGCGCTAACACCGGGGAGCTGTTTTTT,CASSQLSANTGELFF
TRBD1,TRBV3-1,TRBJ2-4,.,TGTGCCAGCAGCCAACAGGGGGCGGACATTCAGTACTTC,CASSQQGADIQYF
.,TRBV27,TRBJ1-5,many,TGTGCCAGCAACATAAGGGGAAGCAATCAGCCCCAGCATTTT,CASNIRGSNQPQHF
.,TRBV29-1,TRBJ2-3,few,TGCAGCGTTGGCCCGATACTCACAGATACGCAGTATTTT,CSVGPILTDTQYF
.,TRBV6-1,TRBJ2-5,many,TGTGCCAGCAGTGGGGGTCGCTTGGGGACCCAGTACTTC,CASSGGRLGTQYF
TRBD1,TRBV29-1,TRBJ2-5,many,TGCAGCTCCTCCGGGACAGGGGGATCGGAGACCCAGTACTTC,CSSSGTGGSETQYF
TRBD2,TRBV7-8,TRBJ2-3,.,TGTGCCAGCAGCCCCCGACTAGCGGGAGTCACAGATACGCAGTATTTT,CASSPRLAGVTDTQYF
.,TRBV9,TRBJ2-7,.,TGTGCCAGCAGCGTAGATGGTGCCTACGAGCAGTACTTC,CASSVDGAYEQYF
.,TRBV11-1,TRBJ2-1,.,TGTGCCAGCAGCTTAGTCGCTGGAAATGAGCAGTTCTTC,CASSLVAGNEQFF
TRBD2,TRBV5-6,TRBJ2-3,many,TGTGCCAGCAGCCCCGGACTAGGTAGCACAGATACGCAGTATTTT,CASSPGLGSTDTQYF
.,TRBV9,TRBJ2-7,few,TGTGCCAGCAGCGTAGGGGGGAGCTCCTACGAGCAGTACTTC,CASSVGGSSYEQYF
.,TRBV2,TRBJ2-2,few,TGTGCCAGCAGTGCAGGGGCCGTGGCTCCCGGGGAGCTGTTTTTT,CASSAGAVAPGELFF
.,TRBV5-5,TRBJ2-1,few,TGTGCCAGCAGCTTGTCCACGGGGAACTACAATGAGCAGTTCTTC,CASSLSTGNYNEQFF
TRBD1,TRBV12-3/TRBV12-4,TRBJ1-6,.,TGTGCCAGCAGTCGAAGGACAGGGCCACGTGTATTGCTTTCACCCCTCCACTTT,CASSRRTGPRVLLSPLHF
.,TRBV5-4,TRBJ2-1,.,TGTGCCAGCAGCTTGATCGGGGGAAGCTCCTACAATGAGCAGTTCTTC,CASSLIGGSSYNEQFF
.,TRBV12-5,TRBJ2-2,many,TGTGCTAGTGCCCTACTAGCGAACACCGGGGAGCTGTTTTTT,CASALLANTGELFF
.,TRBV15,TRBJ2-3,few,TGTGCCACCAGCGCCAACTCTCCAGATACGCAGTATTTT,CATSANSPDTQYF
.,TRBV6-1,TRBJ1-2,few,TGTGCCAGCAGGGGTCACTCCGAAGTCGGCTACACCTTC,CASRGHSEVGYTF
.,TRBV10-3,TRBJ2-1,.,TGTGCCATCAGGAACCCGGGACCTGGCAATGAGCAGTTCTTC,CAIRNPGPGNEQFF
.,TRBV7-8,TRBJ2-7,many,TGTGCCAGCAGCTTAGCCCGGGTCTACTACGAGCAGTACTTC,CASSLARVYYEQYF
TRBD1,TRBV7-3,TRBJ1-1,few,TGTGCCAGCAGCTTAGGACAGGGGAACACTGAAGCTTTCTTT,CASSLGQGNTEAFF
.,TRBV7-2,TRBJ2-1,.,TGTGCCAGCAGCTCACGGACTATTGAGCAGTTCTTC,CASSSRTIEQFF
.,TRBV10-3,TRBJ2-2,few,TGTGCCGCAACTAGGGGGACCGGGGAGCTGTTTTTT,CAATRGTGELFF
.,TRBV7-8,TRBJ2-1,medium-sized,TGTGCCAGCAGCTCGGGGGCCCTTGGGGATGAGCAGTTCTTC,CASSSGALGDEQFF
.,TRBV30,TRBJ1-1,.,TGTGCCTGGAGTGGGGGACGGAGGAACACTGAAGCTTTCTTT,CAWSGGRRNTEAFF
.,TRBV3-1,TRBJ1-2,many,TGTGCCAGCAGCCGCACCGGGACACGGTTTTATGGCTACACCTTC,CASSRTGTRFYGYTF